This TCR beta chain originates from a study of T cell responses to AZD1222 COVID-19 vaccine. Sequenced by immunoSEQ multiplex PCR; TCRdb stores in-frame clones only, minus some. The sample contains some 180,000 clones, 90% to 95% of which appear only once. The study's findings and limits: Sampling captured repertoires only after the peak T cell response.

This CDR3 region has 13 residues. Germline V gives CDR1 MDHEN, CDR2 SYDVKM. The V segment lost 6 bases and the J segment 6 bases; nucleotides outside the gene matches: 3. Of note for this clone: Its antigen is as yet unknown.

This chain joins TRBV28 and TRBJ1-5; TRBD1 agrees at 9 bases. Sequencing was performed on peripheral blood, taken 28 days after the second dose of the MenACWY control vaccine. The TCR sequence derives from an adult who received the MenACWY meningococcal vaccine as a control. The CDR3 bases are TGTGCCAGCAGGGGGACAGGGCTTCAGCCCCAGCATTTT. As protein: CASRGTGLQPQHF.